This T cell receptor beta chain was observed in a study of cytomegalovirus exposure and HLA in healthy donors. General observations from the study: The majority of CMV-associated TCR beta chains were reported as apparently HLA-restricted in a later analysis.

Turning to this clone: Its antigen is not known.

The germline V and J ends were trimmed by 1 base and 4 bases, with 19 bases remaining between them. CDR1 and CDR2 from the germline V gene are SGHTA and FQGTGA. The CDR3 has 18 residues. Primers: 60 Vbeta forward and 13 Jbeta reverse. The data were produced by immunoSEQ multiplex PCR, yet TCRdb's version contains in-frame clones alone and is incomplete. The data hold roughly 93,000 clones, with around two thirds observed a single time. The chain joins TRBV7-3 to TRBJ2-2, with D maybe TRBD1 (5 bases). The origin of this receptor is a male donor in good health and CMV-seronegative. The specimen sequenced was PBMCs. CDR3 sequence: CASSLKPGLGVTTGELFF. CDR3 DNA sequence: TGTGCCAGCAGCTTAAAGCCGGGTCTAGGGGTGACCACCGGGGAGCTGTTTTTT.